This TCR beta chain was documented in a study of blood T cell repertoires in COVID-19. About the study: There were acute and convalescent COVID-19 samples, and they came from the United States, Italy and Spain.

Libraries were prepared by immunoSEQ multiplex PCR; TCRdb keeps only in-frame clonotypes and omits some of them. Of some 200,000 clones listed, 87% were seen once; the top ten hold around 10%. The CDR3 contains 14 residues. Enrollees, roughly 18 to 89 years old, lived in about two dozen US areas. The V and J genes are TRBV21-1 and TRBJ1-2. TRBV21-1 is a listed pseudogene. The specimen sequenced was PBMCs or T cells enriched from blood (not recorded which). This TCR came from a man between 18 and 35 years old with acute COVID-19. CDR3 bases: TGTGCCAGCAGCAAACTGCCAGGGAGGTGTGGCTACACCTTC. Its translation: CASSKLPGRCGYTF.